This record covers a single TCR beta chain. This clone appeared a few times. The antigen it binds to is not known. There are no base qualities to consult, and no much larger clone falls within one base. The record originates from a study of cytomegalovirus exposure and HLA in healthy donors (dated by TCRdb to between 2016 and 2019). Context from the whole study: An earlier analysis of approximately 640 of the donors reported 276 Gb of sequence data and more than 90 million unique TCR beta sequences from about 179 million T cells. A later analysis re-analyzed previously published TCR beta repertoires from about 600 donors and added high-resolution HLA genotyping to study TCR occurrence patterns. Among a few hundred genotyped donors of the cohort, an average of roughly 240,000 unique TCR beta nucleotide sequences were sequenced per donor, 15% to 20% of them non-productive. Typing coverage varied by locus: roughly 629-630 donors for A, B, C, DRB1 and DQB1; more than 500 for DQA1; around 570 for DPA1; approximately 490 for DPB1. Rather than using new phenotypic data, the later analysis identified candidate immune exposures from TCR beta sequences and from how often those sequences occurred across donors. The genetic ancestry cluster associated with self-reported Caucasian donors included 70% to 85% of the roughly 400 genotyped donors. An earlier analysis of around 540 of the donors applied high-throughput TCR beta sequencing to assess whether each TCR beta V gene segment acted as functional or pseudogenic. About 330 gigabases of sequencing data and around 85 million unique TCR sequences made up an early release that covered 640 HLA-typed donors. The study combined high-throughput TCR immunosequencing, statistical association of individual TCRs with disease status, and machine learning to predict cytomegalovirus infection status. All discovery cohort repertoires had been generated using a single sequencing platform. The study used immunosequencing to profile the T cell repertoires of 670 or so subjects and linked those repertoires to cytomegalovirus serostatus. Donor age, sex, ethnicity and CMV serostatus were compiled together with the repertoire data. A later genetic analysis used genome-wide SNP genotypes for about 65% of the 666 donors, treating that subset as a discovery cohort. Class I and class II HLA loci were covered by the typing at four-digit resolution. A separate validation cohort of roughly 130 different subjects was used in addition to the roughly 620-subject first cohort. Because of strong linkage in the cohort, five DR-DQ haplotypes were treated as single units for association and clustering. The study aimed to test whether cataloging public T cell receptors could reveal signatures of past pathogen exposure. The investigation overall reported the following: Because the 87-base-pair reads could not distinguish some IMGT-functional V segments, including TRBV6-2 and TRBV6-3, those segments were excluded. The classifier was reported to diagnose cytomegalovirus status with high specificity and sensitivity in both the original and validation cohorts. Broadly in line with IMGT annotations, most TCR beta V segments showed up in productive rearrangements about 87% or about 30% of the time in an earlier analysis of some 590 of the donors. Because some donors lacked HLA typing at each locus, the association tests relied only on the typed subset. Correlated functional status among segregating V segments might be attributable to linkage disequilibrium, but an unknown experimental factor could not be ruled out. The study gave a list of more than 150 TCR beta chains associated with cytomegalovirus. Across donors, most TCR sequences were observed very rarely, whereas some public TCRs were present in many individuals. The sequencing pipeline was judged likely to have produced a cluster of highly shared sequence variants as a technical artifact. A later genetic analysis reported fewer N-insertions in productive TCRs among donors in an Asian-associated ancestry cluster than the roughly 620-donor mean. Sequencing depth was assumed to be roughly uniform across donors in the presence/absence analyses, though that assumption may not hold. Because counts were too low, roughly 16 rarely observed V segments, including chromosome 9 orphons, were excluded from the earlier analysis of roughly 580 of the donors. In vitro tests confirmed that a few of the cytomegalovirus-associated TCR beta chains recognize cytomegalovirus antigens. CMV serostatus was the only immune exposure information available for the cohort. At a false discovery rate of 0.05, a later analysis linked some 18,000 TCR beta sequences to specific HLA alleles. A further reported finding was that TCR beta sequences accurately predicted the HLA-A and HLA-B alleles for most subjects in the first cohort. Only TCR beta chains were sequenced in this cohort, and the absence of alpha or paired-chain data limited detectable features. According to the authors, the approach could potentially be generalized to other disease states and immunological phenotypes. When HLA alleles, especially DR and DQ, strongly co-occurred, attributing TCR associations to individual alleles was difficult. In a later analysis, the rate of TCR association differed among HLA loci, with DRB1 alleles having the most associated TCRs and HLA-C alleles having the fewest. A later analysis found that most CMV-associated TCR beta chains appeared HLA-restricted, with HLA associations seemingly driven largely by CMV exposure. Compared with equally common non-associated chains, HLA-associated TCR beta chains in a later analysis were more clonally expanded and had lower generation probabilities. According to a later analysis, parvovirus B19, influenza, CMV and Epstein-Barr virus appeared linked to several top co-occurrence clusters. V-gene and J-gene trimming of TCR beta chains was associated with a missense DCLRE1C variant in a later genetic analysis, and the association was replicated in an independent cohort.

In total, 630 or so healthy bone marrow donors made up the cohort. At the time of sampling, every cohort member was nominally healthy, though immune exposures that went unrecorded were likely present. The donor was CMV seropositive and was included in the group of some 290 seropositive cohort members. A peripheral blood sample was collected from each donor, and TCR beta sequencing was performed on peripheral blood mononuclear cells. The Qiagen DNeasy Blood Extraction Kit was used to extract genomic DNA from the blood cell samples. To prepare the library, the immunoSEQ multiplex PCR assay was applied. The multiplex PCR relied on a mix of 60 forward primers for TCR Vbeta segments and 13 reverse primers for TCR Jbeta segments. The CDR3 region of rearranged TCR beta genes was amplified from genomic DNA by a multiplex PCR assay. On the Illumina HiSeq System, the amplified TCR beta libraries were sequenced as 87-base-pair reads. Per the source publication's procedure: A later analysis counted about 80 million unique TCR beta chains across the 690 or so repertoires, and some 11 million of these chains were shared by at least two donors. Raw reads were error-corrected and collapsed into unique sequences by a nearest-neighbor algorithm in which closely related sequences were merged to remove PCR and sequencing errors. CDR3 sequences were aligned to IMGT reference sequences to assign V, D and J gene segments. For a sequence to be retained, a match of at least six nucleotides was required to both a V gene segment and a J gene segment. Rearrangements were classified as productive when the CDR3 lacked stop codons and remained in frame with V and J, and all other rearrangements were classified as non-productive. Following IMGT convention, CDR3 was defined as the stretch from the second conserved V-encoded cysteine up to the conserved J-encoded phenylalanine. The earlier analysis of about 500 of the donors excluded sequences that lacked an unambiguous match to a single V gene segment. In an earlier analysis of approximately 590 of the donors, a V segment was called functional when productive rearrangements were above 56.7%, and segregating when the standard deviation between donors exceeded 5%. A statistical classification framework was developed to diagnose cytomegalovirus status using the catalog of TCR beta chain sequences. A later analysis assigned V and J genes by comparing TCR nucleotide sequences with IMGT/GENE-DB human TR gene sequences. Using the TCRdist pipeline, a later analysis assigned CDR3 sequences along with most-parsimonious VDJ recombination scenarios. In a later analysis, every TCR beta chain was defined by the combination of its CDR3 amino acid sequence and its V-gene family, and reads without a unique V-gene family were dropped. To address suspected cross-contamination and a sequencing artifact, a later analysis removed roughly 580 highly shared, low-generation-probability nucleotide sequences. In a later analysis, a clonal expansion index for each public chain was calculated from normalized within-repertoire ranks of inferred template counts. In a later analysis, generation probabilities were computed with a VDJ recombination model fitted to out-of-frame rearrangements, and the resulting probabilities were checked against IGoR. In a later analysis, TCR-TCR, TCR-HLA and TCR-CMV co-occurrence was scored with hypergeometric tests, and a repertoire-size bias correction was applied to TCR pairs. A later analysis estimated false discovery rates by permuting HLA or CMV assignments 20 times. In a later analysis, co-occurring TCRs were grouped using DBSCAN, and TCRdist sequence similarity was added for clustering within HLA-allele-positive subsets. Repertoires with fewer than 30,000 or more than 120,000 public chains, plus five repertoires with anomalous nucleotide sharing, were excluded from co-occurrence clustering. TCRdb mirrors the immuneACCESS table, restricted to in-frame sequences. Some clones are absent from its copies; in checked studies, under half trace to an unresolved V gene, and the reason for the others is unknown. The DNA was the basis for D and trimming; V, J and clone size are from that table. The sample includes more than 65,000 clones, with 60% to 80% observed a single time. Roughly a fifth of the sample rests with the top ten.

Germline trimming: 6 bases from V, 4 bases from J; junction bases outside gene matches: 6. From the cysteine up to the phenylalanine, the CDR3 has a length of 14 residues. Only the CDR3 region is kept as DNA, spanning 42 bases read in frame from base 1. CDR1 MNHEY and CDR2 SMNVEV are derived from the germline V gene (reference sequence). The sample was PBMCs. This TCR was sampled from a woman aged 40 to 50 in good health and CMV-seropositive. The chain is assembled from TRBV27 and TRBJ1-2; 9 bases in the middle match TRBD1. The bases read TGTGCCAGCAGACAGGGACAGGGCCCCTATGGCTACACCTTC. This is translated as CASRQGQGPYGYTF.